The entry below describes one TCR beta chain. Its target is not known. TCRdb analysed the reads with MiXCR anew, one entry per CDR3 protein. The sample includes hundreds of thousands of distinct CDR3 sequences, 35% to 45% of them seen just once. This record belongs to a study of T cell repertoires in cytomegalovirus infection. Study as a whole: Both CMV infection and a matching HLA type were indicated by public TCR beta signatures.

Broader study findings: Summed frequency of shared TCR beta families picked out CMV carriers who also had the relevant HLA. HLA-C-restricted, CMV-specific TCR beta clonotypes were dominant ex vivo.

The specimen was PBMCs. The origin of this receptor is a human donor in good health (CMV status not recorded). Some clones in this sample may be carry-over from other donors' samples.

This CDR3 reads CASSLLGWGDEQYF. Written as DNA, the CDR3 is TGTGCCAGCAGTTTATTAGGATGGGGGGACGAGCAGTACTTC. V is TRBV28 and J is TRBJ2-7; maybe TRBD2 (6 bases). CDR1 and CDR2 (germline): MDHEN, SYDVKM. This CDR3 is 14 amino acids long. The ends were cut back, 1 base at V and 5 bases at J, with 12 bases in the middle.